This T cell receptor beta chain is drawn from a study of T-cell memory formation after mild COVID-19. A single record per CDR3 protein comes from TCRdb applying MiXCR to the 5' RACE reads. The repertoire has about 47,000 distinct CDR3 sequences, 7.5% to 10% of them found once; the top ten carry roughly 12%. The CDR3 covers 16 residues. J was trimmed by 5 bases and V by 0 bases; bases with no gene match: 5. Germline V lookup: CDR1 SQVTM, CDR2 ANQGSEA. The source of this sequence is an adult woman who had mild COVID-19 (a few samples of this study predate the infection). Cell type and time point are not known. Material: PBMCs or a T cell subset sorted from them (not recorded which). This chain uses TRBV29-1 with TRBJ2-2; the match to TRBD2 covers 11 bases. The CDR3 reads CSVEESGTSGTGELFF. DNA of the CDR3: TGCAGCGTTGAAGAATCCGGGACTAGCGGAACCGGGGAGCTGTTTTTT.